This T cell receptor (beta chain) was recovered during a study of blood T cells in healthy people across ages. Study-level background: With template switching, about one barcoded beta molecule was captured per two T cells. The study's findings and limits: Lack of knowledge of donor CMV status possibly confounded expanded clonotype changes.

Through a sample-barcoded 5' primer and a J-beta primer mix, a second PCR was run for roughly 6 to 11 cycles. Every molecule of cDNA carried a tag from a template-switch adaptor with 12 random nucleotides. TCRdb re-analysed the 5' RACE reads in MiXCR, keeping a single row per CDR3 protein. The sample contains about 650,000 distinct CDR3 sequences, about 32% of which appear only once. Points on this clonotype: Its antigen is undetermined.

Caucasian, healthy and from Russia, the donors were aged between about 6 and 90. The CDR3 spans 16 residues. Germline V gives CDR1 SGHVS, CDR2 FQNEAQ. V lost 2 bases to trimming and J lost 7 bases, with 17 bases between them. The sample consisted of blood. The clonotype originates from a woman older than 75 in good health. This chain links TRBV7-8 with TRBJ2-2; D may be TRBD1 (6 bases). The CDR3 sequence: CASSLKLGHRDGELFF. In DNA form, the CDR3 reads TGTGCCAGCAGCTTAAAATTGGGACACCGCGACGGGGAGCTGTTTTTT. The variable domain in full, with the rest retrieved from reference TRBV7-8 and TRBJ2-2, is GAGVSQSPRYKVAKRGQDVALRCDPISGHVSLFWYQQALGQGPEFLTYFQNEAQLDKSGLPSDRFFAERPEGSVSTLKIQRTQQEDSAVYLCASSLKLGHRDGELFFGEGSRLTVL.